Below, one T cell receptor (beta chain) is given with its context. TCRdb's copy holds only in-frame clones and misses some; the assay was immunoSEQ multiplex PCR. The repertoire holds 32,000 or so clones, with 81% as singletons. This sample is part of a study of OX40 agonist ivuxolimab in advanced cancers. In the study overall: Patient treatment consisted of intravenous ivuxolimab administration every 2 weeks at 0.01 to 10 mg/kg.

V lost 0 bases, J lost 4 bases, and 10 bases lay in between. Germline CDR1 reads ENHRY; CDR2 reads SYGVKD. This CDR3 is 15 amino acids long. The sample here was CD4+ or CD8+ T cells sorted from blood, taken in a trial of the OX40 agonist ivuxolimab. This chain links TRBV10-3 with TRBJ1-3; no definite D call. This clonotype originated in an adult with an advanced solid tumor such as melanoma, head and neck, liver or kidney cancer. The CDR3 reads CAISESPVKGNTIYF. DNA for the CDR3: TGTGCCATCAGTGAGTCCCCGGTAAAAGGAAACACCATATATTTT.